Shown below are 23 T cell receptor beta chains from a single sample sequenced in a study of blood T cell repertoires in COVID-19. Sequenced by immunoSEQ multiplex PCR; TCRdb stores in-frame clones only, minus some. Of about 55,000 clones in the sample, about nine tenths were seen once. Sequencing was done on a sample of peripheral blood. The receptors here all came from a man between 60 and 75 years old with active COVID-19.

The gene calls are TRBV4-1 and TRBJ2-7; 11 bases agree with TRBD2. The V gene end was trimmed by 3 bases and the J gene end by 6 bases; junction bases not matched to a gene: 10. The CDR3 length is 16 residues. The germline gives CDR1 MGHRA, CDR2 YSYEKL. CDR3 in DNA: TGCGCCAGCAGCCAGACACTAGCGGGAGAAACAGGCGAGCAGTACTTC. Translated: CASSQTLAGETGEQYF.

The J gene is TRBJ2-1, the V gene TRBV11-2, with D perhaps matching TRBD2 (5 bases). CDR3 length: 17 amino acids. Looked up from germline, CDR1 is SGHAT and CDR2 is FQNNGV. V lost 2 bases and J lost 0, with 14 bases in between. The CDR3 sequence: CASSLPDGLSSYNEQFF. CDR3 in DNA: TGTGCCAGCAGCTTACCGGACGGACTGAGCTCCTACAATGAGCAGTTCTTC.

This clone was picked up one time. The genes are TRBV5-6 and TRBJ1-1; the D gene is possibly TRBD1 (6 bases). V was clipped by 4 bases and J by 9 bases, with 13 bases between them. Germline CDR1 is SGHDT and CDR2 is YYEEEE. This CDR3 spans 12 amino acids. The CDR3 nucleotides read TGTGCCAGCAGCCGACAACAGGGACAAGCTTTCTTT. Its translation: CASSRQQGQAFF.

The gene calls are TRBV3-1 (or the pseudogene TRBV3-2) and TRBJ1-2; D is undetermined. V dropped 1 base and J dropped 8 bases, with 14 bases sitting between them. CDR3 size: 14 residues. Germline CDR1 LGHDT, CDR2 YNNKEL (reference sequence). The CDR3 protein is CASSQVMGEGGYTF. Written as DNA, the CDR3 is TGTGCCAGCAGCCAAGTAATGGGAGAAGGCGGCTACACCTTC.

V usage is TRBV5-6 and J usage is TRBJ2-1, with D unresolved. Trimming stripped 0 bases from V and 0 bases from J, with 4 bases between. This CDR3 comprises 14 residues. CDR1 is SGHDT and CDR2 is YYEEEE in the germline V gene. The CDR3 here is CASSLESSYNEQFF. The CDR3 DNA follows: TGTGCCAGCAGCTTGGAGAGCTCCTACAATGAGCAGTTCTTC. The full variable domain, rest sourced from reference TRBV5-6 and TRBJ2-1, is DAGVTQSPTHLIKTRGQQVTLRCSPKSGHDTVSWYQQALGQGPQFIFQYYEEEERQRGNFPDRFSGHQFPNYSSELNVNALLLGDSALYLCASSLESSYNEQFFGPGTRLTVL.

The CDR3 protein is CAWRSGRWEQFF. CDR3 coding DNA: TGTGCCTGGAGAAGCGGGAGGTGGGAGCAGTTCTTC. The chain is built from TRBV30 and TRBJ2-1, with 9 bases aligning to TRBD2. Germline V gene sequence: CDR1 GTSNPN, CDR2 SVGIG (reference sequence). This CDR3 spans 12 amino acids. Unmatched junction bases numbered 4, after V lost 3 bases and J lost 10 bases.

The sample holds one count of this clone. This chain links TRBV30 with TRBJ1-4; a possible D gene is TRBD1 (5 bases). The CDR3 has 17 amino acids. Germline CDR1 and CDR2: GTSNPN and SVGIG (reference sequence). V dropped 2 bases and J dropped 4 bases, with 20 bases sitting between them. Here the CDR3 DNA reads TGTGCCTGGAGTCTTCGTCCCCAGGGTTGGGATAATGAAAAACTGTTTTTT. This encodes CAWSLRPQGWDNEKLFF.

CDR3 bases: TGTGCCAGCAGTGAAGACTTCGGGAGGGCGGGTTATTCCTACAATGAGCAGTTCTTC. Residues: CASSEDFGRAGYSYNEQFF. The J gene is TRBJ2-1, the V gene TRBV6-1; 8 bases match TRBD2. The CDR3 loop spans 19 amino acids. Trimming took 1 base from V and 1 from J; bases not matched to a gene: 12. Germline values: CDR1 MNHNS, CDR2 SASEGT.

This clone was observed a single time. The J gene is TRBJ2-1, the V gene TRBV10-1; D is possibly TRBD1 (6 bases). Trimming pared 4 bases from V and 4 bases from J, leaving 8 bases between. The CDR3 is 13 residues long. From germline, CDR1 is WNHNN and CDR2 SYGVQD (reference sequence). CDR3 in DNA: TGCGCCAGCAGTGCGGGGACATACAATGAGCAGTTCTTC. Protein: CASSAGTYNEQFF.

The chain is built from TRBV6-5 and TRBJ2-3; TRBD1 might be the D (6 bases). The germline V and J ends were trimmed by 3 bases and 5 bases, with 15 bases remaining between them. Germline V gene sequence: CDR1 MNHEY, CDR2 SVGAGI. CDR3 length: 15 amino acids. In nucleotides, the CDR3 is TGTGCCAGCAGTTATTCCAGACAGGCCGGAGATACGCAGTATTTT. Its protein is CASSYSRQAGDTQYF.

This clone occurred a few times. The CDR3 loop reads CATSDSGEEPTDTQYF. CDR3 DNA: TGTGCCACCAGTGATTCGGGTGAAGAGCCCACAGATACGCAGTATTTT. The V call is TRBV24-1, the J call TRBJ2-3; no firm D call. Trimming pared 2 bases from V and 2 bases from J, leaving 13 bases between. Germline CDR1 reads KGHDR; CDR2 reads SFDVKD. The CDR3 spans 16 residues.

The chain employs TRBV30 and TRBJ1-1; D remains unclear. In germline, CDR1 is GTSNPN, CDR2 SVGIG (reference sequence). Trimming removed 1 base at V and 7 bases at J, with 4 bases between. The CDR3 loop spans 10 amino acids. The CDR3 here is CAWSAGEAFF. The DNA for the CDR3 is TGTGCCTGGAGTGCGGGTGAAGCTTTCTTT.

This clone was picked up a small number of times. The chain has TRBV5-1 and TRBJ2-2; 9 bases match TRBD1. CDR3 length equals 16 residues. The trim removed 1 base at V and 2 bases at J, leaving 3 bases unmatched. CDR1 and CDR2 from the germline V gene are SGHRS and YFSETQ. CDR3 loop: CASSLQGQGNTGELFF. The CDR3 DNA sequence: TGCGCCAGCAGCTTGCAGGGACAGGGAAACACCGGGGAGCTGTTTTTT. Filled out from reference TRBV5-1 and TRBJ2-2, the complete variable domain reads KAGVTQTPRYLIKTRGQQVTLSCSPISGHRSVSWYQQTPGQGLQFLFEYFSETQRNKGNFPGRFSGRQFSNSRSEMNVSTLELGDSALYLCASSLQGQGNTGELFFGEGSRLTVL.

This sequence joins TRBV9 and TRBJ1-2, with D hard to call. V lost 0 bases and J lost 4, with 7 bases in between. Germline loops: CDR1 SGDLS, CDR2 YYNGEE. There are 13 residues in the CDR3. As DNA, the CDR3 is TGTGCCAGCAGCGTAGTTCGGGGCTATGGCTACACCTTC. It yields the protein CASSVVRGYGYTF.

This clone was recorded once. V is TRBV6-5 and J is TRBJ1-5; possibly TRBD1 for D (5 bases). CDR1 and CDR2 (germline): MNHEY, SVGAGI. Trimming removed 4 bases at V and 9 bases at J, with 16 bases between. The CDR3 sequence is 14 residues long. The CDR3, as DNA: TGTGCCAGCAGTTCCTACAGGAACTCGGGGCCCCAGCATTTT. Amino acid sequence: CASSSYRNSGPQHF.

The chain joins TRBV28 to TRBJ2-3, with 7 bases aligning to TRBD1. Per the germline V gene, CDR1 is MDHEN and CDR2 is SYDVKM. J was trimmed by 3 bases and V by 6 bases; bases with no gene match: 6. CDR3 length: 14 amino acids. CDR3 region: CASRTGWLTDTQYF. Here the CDR3 DNA reads TGTGCCAGCAGGACAGGGTGGTTGACAGATACGCAGTATTTT.

V is TRBV10-1 and J is TRBJ2-1, with 10 bases lining up with TRBD1. The CDR3 covers 15 residues. V was pared by 3 bases and J by 7 bases, with 6 bases of the junction left unmatched. Germline assignment: CDR1 WNHNN and CDR2 SYGVQD (reference sequence). Here the CDR3 reads CASSEGGTGVNEQFF. DNA of the CDR3: TGCGCCAGCAGTGAAGGGGGGACAGGGGTGAATGAGCAGTTCTTC.

The chain has TRBV5-1 and TRBJ1-2, with 10 positions matching TRBD1. The ends lost 4 bases at V and 4 bases at J; junction bases unmatched: 10. The CDR3 spans 16 residues. Germline V gene sequence: CDR1 SGHRS, CDR2 YFSETQ. CDR3 in amino acids: CASSSERQGASYGYTF. The CDR3, as DNA: TGCGCCAGCAGCAGCGAACGACAGGGGGCGAGCTATGGCTACACCTTC.

The chain employs TRBV6-5 and TRBJ2-7, with TRBD2 matching over 11 bases. The V and J ends lost 5 bases and 4 bases, in that order; junction bases with no gene match: 4. The CDR3 is made up of 14 amino acids. Germline V CDR1 and CDR2: MNHEY, SVGAGI. Here the CDR3 reads CASSPSGRRYEQYF. The DNA of the CDR3 is TGTGCCAGCAGTCCTAGCGGGAGGAGGTACGAGCAGTACTTC.

This sequence joins TRBV5-1 and TRBJ2-3; TRBD2 matches 8 bases. The V segment lost 0 bases and the J segment 8 bases; nucleotides outside the gene matches: 8. The CDR3 runs 15 residues. Germline assignment: CDR1 SGHRS and CDR2 YFSETQ. The chain's CDR3 is CASSLAAGEGRTQYF. The CDR3 nucleotides read TGCGCCAGCAGCTTGGCAGCGGGAGAGGGGCGTACGCAGTATTTT.

The chain uses TRBV7-9 and TRBJ2-5; TRBD1 is a possible D gene (6 bases). The CDR3 contains 13 residues. Germline V CDR1 and CDR2: SEHNR, FQNEAQ (reference sequence). The V end lost 6 bases, the J end lost 4 bases, and 12 bases lay between the germline ends. The CDR3 bases are TGTGCCAGCAGACGGTTAGGGGGAGAGACCCAGTACTTC. Translated: CASRRLGGETQYF.

V is TRBV29-1 and J is TRBJ1-2; D is unresolved. The CDR3 covers 11 residues. Trimming removed 2 bases from V and 4 bases from J, with 5 bases in between. The V gene's germline CDR1 is SQVTM and CDR2 ANQGSEA. Here the CDR3 reads CSVETVYGYTF. CDR3 nucleotide sequence: TGCAGCGTTGAAACGGTCTATGGCTACACCTTC. Together with reference TRBV29-1 and TRBJ1-2, the CDR3 gives the full variable domain: SAVISQKPSRDICQRGTSLTIQCQVDSQVTMMFWYRQQPGQSLTLIATANQGSEATYESGFVIDKFPISRPNLTFSTLTVSNMSPEDSSIYLCSVETVYGYTFGSGTRLTVV.

The chain employs TRBV12-5 and TRBJ2-2; weak D call: TRBD1 (5 bases). V was shortened by 3 bases and J by 1 base, with 9 bases between the two germline ends. Germline-derived CDR1 and CDR2 are LGHNT and FRNRAP. The CDR3 runs to 15 residues. This CDR3 is CASGFSTGNTGELFF. DNA for the CDR3: TGTGCTAGTGGTTTTAGTACAGGGAACACCGGGGAGCTGTTTTTT. The full variable domain, in which reference TRBV12-5 and TRBJ2-2 provide the parts outside the CDR3, is DARVTQTPRHKVTEMGQEVTMRCQPILGHNTVFWYRQTMMQGLELLAYFRNRAPLDDSGMPKDRFSAEMPDATLATLKIQPSEPRDSAVYFCASGFSTGNTGELFFGEGSRLTVL.